This T cell receptor beta chain was obtained from a study of T cell repertoires in cytomegalovirus infection. Looking at the study overall: Through public TCR beta signatures, both CMV infection and matching HLA type were indicated.

This clonotype has more than one count but fewer than ten. Its antigen is not known. Overall study results and limits: Within the response measured ex vivo, HLA-C-restricted CMV-specific TCR beta clonotypes were dominant.

TCRdb re-derived calls from the reads in MiXCR, one entry per CDR3 protein. The sample lists some 500,000 distinct CDR3 sequences, roughly 43% seen once, with 48% in the top ten. The TCR originated in a human donor in good health (CMV status not recorded). Some clones in this sample may be carry-over from other donors' samples. The sample here was cultured PBMCs, taken from culture after CMV antigen stimulation.

CDR3 protein: CASSKLGRQETQYF. For the CDR3, the DNA is TGTGCCAGCAGCAAACTCGGTCGCCAAGAGACCCAGTACTTC. This chain uses TRBV7-8 with TRBJ2-5; D unclear. The ends were cut back, 5 bases at V and 1 base at J, with 11 bases in the middle. Per the germline V gene, CDR1 is SGHVS and CDR2 is FQNEAQ. The CDR3 length is 14 residues.